These 26 T cell receptor beta chains were sequenced from one sample in a study of CD8 T cells in Susac syndrome. After extraction with the RNeasy kit, about 0.45 to 1 ug of the RNA was reverse transcribed using random hexamers. Each CDR3 protein is one row after TCRdb ran MiXCR on the immunoSEQ multiplex PCR reads. Among under 150,000 distinct CDR3 sequences listed, approximately 96% were seen once. The sequenced sample was CD4+ T cells from PBMCs. These TCRs come from a human donor with Susac syndrome.

In this sample, this clonotype turned up once. The chain uses TRBV2 and TRBJ1-2, with 9 bases identical to TRBD1. Germline CDR1 reads SNHLY; CDR2 reads FYNNEI. V lost 2 bases and J lost 8; bases outside the gene matches: 0. The CDR3 spans 12 residues. CDR3 DNA sequence: TGTGCCAGCAGTGAAACAGGGGGCGGCTACACCTTC. Encoded protein: CASSETGGGYTF.

This clonotype appeared a few times. This chain connects TRBV19 to TRBJ1-1, with 9 bases that match TRBD1. The CDR3 has 15 amino acids. J was trimmed by 0 bases and V by 5 bases; bases with no gene match: 4. Germline values: CDR1 LNHDA, CDR2 SQIVND (reference sequence). The CDR3 here is CASSPRDRVNTEAFF. The CDR3, as DNA: TGTGCCAGTAGTCCTAGGGACAGGGTGAACACTGAAGCTTTCTTT.

The V gene is TRBV6-5, the J gene TRBJ1-2; the D gene is possibly TRBD1 (6 bases). The ends were cut back, 7 bases at V and 4 bases at J, with 13 bases in the middle. The CDR3 contains 13 residues. Germline V gene data show CDR1 as MNHEY and CDR2 as SVGAGI. The CDR3 spells CASMETGRYGYTF. CDR3 nucleotide sequence: TGTGCCAGCATGGAGACAGGACGCTATGGCTACACCTTC.

This chain joins TRBV7-9 and TRBJ1-2, with D tentatively TRBD1 (6 bases). Germline CDR1 reads SEHNR; CDR2 reads FQNEAQ (reference sequence). V was shortened by 4 bases and J by 4 bases, with 16 bases between the two germline ends. The CDR3 has 15 amino acids. The DNA of the CDR3 is TGTGCCAGCAGCTCCGGGGGGACAAACCTCTATGGCTACACCTTC. Translation: CASSSGGTNLYGYTF.

The CDR3 spells CASSGPPPHYEQYF. For the CDR3, the DNA is TGTGCCAGCTCTGGCCCTCCCCCCCACTACGAGCAGTACTTC. The chain employs TRBV6-5 and TRBJ2-7, with no clear D. Germline loops: CDR1 MNHEY, CDR2 SVGAGI. V was pared by 8 bases and J by 3 bases, with 17 bases between. CDR3 length equals 14 residues.

The J gene is TRBJ2-4, the V gene TRBV6-2 or TRBV6-3; perhaps TRBD2 as D (6 bases). Germline values: CDR1 MNHEY, CDR2 SVGEGT. The CDR3 spans 17 residues. The germline V and J ends were trimmed by 0 bases and 2 bases, with 14 bases remaining between them. The CDR3 sequence is CASSYSAGRLTKNIQYF. The CDR3 DNA is TGTGCCAGCAGTTACTCGGCAGGGAGGCTAACCAAAAACATTCAGTACTTC.

The chain joins TRBV28 to TRBJ2-4; D may be TRBD2 (5 bases). Trimming pared 10 bases from V and 8 bases from J, leaving 12 bases between. There are 11 residues in the CDR3. Per the germline V gene, CDR1 is MDHEN and CDR2 is SYDVKM. CDR3 amino acids: CATGIRDIQYF. The CDR3 DNA is TGTGCCACGGGAATACGGGACATTCAGTACTTC.

The chain joins TRBV4-1 to TRBJ1-5; TRBD1 aligns across 10 bases. After removal of 0 bases from V and 7 bases from J, the junction contained 9 bases not matched to a gene. Germline assignment: CDR1 MGHRA and CDR2 YSYEKL. CDR3 length: 17 amino acids. In DNA form, the CDR3 reads TGCGCCAGCAGCCAAGACCCGCCGGGACAGGGGTCGCAGCCCCAGCATTTT. It yields the protein CASSQDPPGQGSQPQHF.

The chain joins TRBV12-3 or TRBV12-4 to TRBJ2-2; D not resolved. V was shortened by 3 bases and J by 2 bases, with 10 bases between the two germline ends. The CDR3 has 15 amino acids. CDR3 in amino acids: CASSLTEPNTGELFF. The CDR3 DNA is TGTGCCAGCAGTTTGACCGAACCCAACACCGGGGAGCTGTTTTTT.

This clonotype was counted only a few times. The junction departs from the called germline gene at one end, perhaps through a read error. The J gene is TRBJ2-5, the V gene TRBV7-9, with D hard to call. The CDR3 has 8 residues. The V gene's germline CDR1 is SEHNR and CDR2 FQNEAQ (reference sequence). CDR3 amino acids: CASSPGHF. CDR3 bases: TGTGCCAGCAGCCCCGGACACTTC.

V gene TRBV7-2 combines with J gene TRBJ2-5, with 8 nucleotides matching TRBD2. The CDR3 runs 14 residues. The ends lost 1 base at V and 4 bases at J; junction bases unmatched: 2. Germline CDR1 and CDR2: SGHTA and FQGNSA. This chain's CDR3 is CASSLGGRSETQYF. The CDR3 bases are TGTGCCAGCAGCTTAGGCGGGAGGTCAGAGACCCAGTACTTC.

V usage is TRBV5-1 and J usage is TRBJ2-7; TRBD2 aligns across 8 bases. The trim removed 0 bases at V and 6 bases at J, leaving 5 bases unmatched. CDR3 size: 14 residues. Germline lookup yields CDR1 SGHRS and CDR2 YFSETQ. CDR3 DNA sequence: TGCGCCAGCAGCTTGGATCCGGGAGGGCGCGAGCAGTACTTC. This codes for CASSLDPGGREQYF.

The V and J genes are TRBV27 and TRBJ2-7; D is possibly TRBD2 (5 bases). This CDR3 spans 12 amino acids. CDR1 is MNHEY, CDR2 SMNVEV, per germline (reference sequence). Trimming removed 8 bases at V and 7 bases at J, with 15 bases between. As DNA, the CDR3 is TGTGCCAGCCGGAGAGAGGGTGGGGAGCAGTACTTC. It is translated as CASRREGGEQYF.

This clonotype was counted a single time. This chain connects TRBV20-1 to TRBJ2-7; the match to TRBD2 covers 9 bases. From germline, CDR1 is DFQATT and CDR2 SNEGSKA (reference sequence). V lost 2 bases, J lost 5 bases, and 7 bases stayed unmatched. The CDR3 loop spans 14 amino acids. The CDR3 nucleotides read TGCAGTGCTAGACAGCGCGGGAGGGCCGACGAGCAGTACTTC. This codes for CSARQRGRADEQYF.

The J gene is TRBJ2-5, the V gene TRBV12-3 or TRBV12-4; D gene uncertain. Trimming removed 1 base at V and 4 bases at J, with 4 bases between. The CDR3 is 12 residues long. The CDR3 nucleotides read TGTGCCAGCAGTTTAGACCGAGAGACCCAGTACTTC. Its translation: CASSLDRETQYF.

This chain uses TRBV7-8 with TRBJ1-5, with D hard to call. V lost 3 bases and J lost 3, with 15 bases in between. The CDR3 contains 16 residues. Germline loops: CDR1 SGHVS, CDR2 FQNEAQ. CDR3 residues: CASSFDFGRDNQPQHF. CDR3 in DNA: TGTGCCAGCAGCTTTGATTTCGGGAGGGACAATCAGCCCCAGCATTTT.

This chain connects TRBV5-1 to TRBJ2-7; a possible D gene is TRBD2 (8 bases). The CDR3 extends over 16 amino acids. CDR1 is SGHRS and CDR2 is YFSETQ in the germline V gene. V was trimmed by 6 bases and J by 3 bases, leaving 22 bases between them. The CDR3 reads CASKYSGDSGIYEQYF. The CDR3 bases are TGCGCCAGCAAGTATAGCGGGGACAGTGGTATCTACGAGCAGTACTTC. The full variable domain, completed using reference TRBV5-1 and TRBJ2-7, is KAGVTQTPRYLIKTRGQQVTLSCSPISGHRSVSWYQQTPGQGLQFLFEYFSETQRNKGNFPGRFSGRQFSNSRSEMNVSTLELGDSALYLCASKYSGDSGIYEQYFGPGTRLTVT.

CDR3 protein: CASSKAQIKDQPQHF. As DNA, the CDR3 is TGTGCCAGCAGCAAAGCGCAAATAAAGGATCAGCCCCAGCATTTT. V gene TRBV21-1 combines with J gene TRBJ1-5. TRBV21-1 corresponds to a pseudogene. This CDR3 comprises 15 residues.

The genes are TRBV3-1 and TRBJ1-1, with a tentative D call TRBD1 (5 bases). The V end was cut by 0 bases, the J end by 2 bases, with 13 bases between. The CDR3 is made up of 16 amino acids. Germline CDR1 LGHDT, CDR2 YNNKEL (reference sequence). This chain's CDR3 is CASSQEGQALNTEAFF. In nucleotides, the CDR3 is TGTGCCAGCAGCCAAGAGGGGCAGGCTCTAAACACTGAAGCTTTCTTT.

V usage is TRBV20-1 and J usage is TRBJ2-7; D possibly corresponds to TRBD2 (7 bases). Deletions cut 5 bases from V and 0 bases from J, with 17 bases between. Germline assignment: CDR1 DFQATT and CDR2 SNEGSKA (reference sequence). The CDR3 has 15 residues. The CDR3 loop reads CSAGGGYRSSYEQYF. The CDR3 region has the DNA TGCAGTGCTGGGGGGGGCTACCGGAGCTCCTACGAGCAGTACTTC.

The gene calls are TRBV7-9 and TRBJ2-5; D unclear. The CDR3 has 13 amino acids. Germline lookup yields CDR1 SEHNR and CDR2 FQNEAQ (reference sequence). Between the trimmed V and J ends, which lost 5 bases and 5 bases, there was a span of 12 bases. The CDR3 DNA reads as TGTGCCAGCAGCCACGGACCAGAGGAGACCCAGTACTTC. Translating it yields CASSHGPEETQYF.

This chain connects TRBV13 to TRBJ2-5; 9 bases fit TRBD1. This CDR3 spans 17 amino acids. The V gene end was trimmed by 3 bases and the J gene end by 5 bases; junction bases not matched to a gene: 13. CDR1 and CDR2 (germline): PRHDT, FYEKMQ (reference sequence). The CDR3, as DNA: TGTGCCAGCAGCTTCTTACTCCGGGACAGGGATCGCGAGACCCAGTACTTC. This translates into CASSFLLRDRDRETQYF.

The chain combines TRBV12-3 or TRBV12-4 with TRBJ1-2; D unclear. V lost 3 bases and J lost 3, with 11 bases in between. The CDR3 extends over 14 amino acids. CDR3: CASSFGSSHYGYTF. The CDR3 DNA follows: TGTGCCAGCAGTTTTGGGAGTTCGCACTATGGCTACACCTTC.

The J gene is TRBJ2-3, the V gene TRBV25-1; maybe TRBD2 (5 bases). The CDR3 is 13 residues long. Trimming removed 3 bases at V and 4 bases at J, with 8 bases between. Germline V gene lookup returns CDR1 MGHDK and CDR2 SYGVNS. CDR3 DNA sequence: TGTGCCAGCAGTGAGCCCGGGGCAGATACGCAGTATTTT. It yields the protein CASSEPGADTQYF.

This sequence joins TRBV29-1 and TRBJ2-1; D unresolved. CDR3 length: 15 amino acids. Trimming removed 4 bases at V and 3 bases at J, with 16 bases between. Germline V gives CDR1 SQVTM, CDR2 ANQGSEA. The CDR3 is CSVALTDSFYNEQFF. CDR3 nucleotide sequence: TGCAGCGTTGCCTTGACTGACTCTTTCTACAATGAGCAGTTCTTC.

The gene calls are TRBV20-1 and TRBJ2-5, with a weak D call TRBD2 (6 bases). Germline V gene sequence: CDR1 DFQATT, CDR2 SNEGSKA (reference sequence). V was shortened by 2 bases and J by 4 bases, with 14 bases between the two germline ends. There are 14 residues in the CDR3. In DNA form, the CDR3 reads TGCAGTGCTAGATCCCCCGGGAGAGGAGAGACCCAGTACTTC. Translated, it gives CSARSPGRGETQYF.